This T cell receptor (beta chain) came from a study of T cell responses to AZD1222 COVID-19 vaccine. Study results and limitations: Just 5 to 7 AZD1222 recipients were seropositive at baseline. Increased Spike-specific TCR breadth and depth were observed after two AZD1222 doses. Repertoires were obtained only post-peak T cell response.

Concerning this clone: Its matching antigen is unknown.

The CDR3 sequence is 16 residues long. From germline, CDR1 is SGHVS and CDR2 FQNEAQ. Trimming took off 5 bases at V and 0 bases at J, with 16 bases between the two ends. TCRdb's table, derived via immunoSEQ multiplex PCR, lists solely in-frame clones and lacks some. The sample gives about 120,000 clones, about 90% of which show up once; approximately 7.5% is in the top ten. The receptor comes from an adult in good health. V usage is TRBV7-8 and J usage is TRBJ2-5; either TRBD1 or TRBD2 may fit D (6 bases each). The sample consisted of peripheral blood, taken on day 0 of AZD1222 vaccination. The CDR3 is CASSGRLGGYQETQYF. The DNA of the CDR3 is TGTGCCAGCAGCGGAAGACTAGGGGGGTACCAAGAGACCCAGTACTTC.